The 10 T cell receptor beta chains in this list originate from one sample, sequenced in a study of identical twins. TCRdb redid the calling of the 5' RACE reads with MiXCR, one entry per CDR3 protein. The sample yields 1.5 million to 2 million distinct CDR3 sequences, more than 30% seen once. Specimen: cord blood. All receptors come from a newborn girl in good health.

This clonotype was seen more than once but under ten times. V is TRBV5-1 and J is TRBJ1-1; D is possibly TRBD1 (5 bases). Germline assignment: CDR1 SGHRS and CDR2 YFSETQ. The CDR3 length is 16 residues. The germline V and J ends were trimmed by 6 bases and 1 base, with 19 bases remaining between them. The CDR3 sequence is CASIRTPGVGNTEAFF. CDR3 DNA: TGCGCCAGCATCCGGACCCCGGGGGTAGGGAACACTGAAGCTTTCTTT.

DNA of the CDR3: TGTGCTAGTGGTTTCGGGTCAGGCTACAATGAGCAGTTCTTC. Its translation is CASGFGSGYNEQFF. V is TRBV12-5 and J is TRBJ2-1; D remains unclear. V was pared by 3 bases and J by 3 bases, with 9 bases between. Looked up from germline, CDR1 is LGHNT and CDR2 is FRNRAP. The CDR3 has 14 amino acids.

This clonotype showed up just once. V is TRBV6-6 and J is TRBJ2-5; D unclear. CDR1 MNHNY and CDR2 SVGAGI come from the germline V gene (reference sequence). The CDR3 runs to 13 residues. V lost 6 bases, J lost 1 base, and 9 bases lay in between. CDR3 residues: CASRTDVQETQYF. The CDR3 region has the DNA TGTGCCAGCAGAACGGACGTCCAAGAGACCCAGTACTTC.

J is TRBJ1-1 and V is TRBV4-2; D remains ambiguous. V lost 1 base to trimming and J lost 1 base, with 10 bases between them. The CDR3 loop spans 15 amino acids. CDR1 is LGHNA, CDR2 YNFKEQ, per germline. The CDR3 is CASSQVAGSNTEAFF. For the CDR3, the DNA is TGTGCCAGCAGCCAAGTCGCGGGTTCGAACACTGAAGCTTTCTTT.

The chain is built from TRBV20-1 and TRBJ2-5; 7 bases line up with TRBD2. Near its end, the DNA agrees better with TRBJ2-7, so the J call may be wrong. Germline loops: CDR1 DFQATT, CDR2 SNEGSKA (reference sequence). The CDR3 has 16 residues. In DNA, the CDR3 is TGCAGTGCTAGAAGGTCGTTTCAGCGGGGAGGGAACGAGCAGTACTTC. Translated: CSARRSFQRGGNEQYF.

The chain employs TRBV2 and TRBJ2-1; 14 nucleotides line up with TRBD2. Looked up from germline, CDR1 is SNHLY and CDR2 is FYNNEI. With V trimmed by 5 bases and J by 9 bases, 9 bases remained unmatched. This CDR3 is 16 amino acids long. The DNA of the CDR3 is TGTGCCAGCAGTACTACAAGACTAGCGGGGGGGGGTGAGCAGTTCTTC. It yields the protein CASSTTRLAGGGEQFF.

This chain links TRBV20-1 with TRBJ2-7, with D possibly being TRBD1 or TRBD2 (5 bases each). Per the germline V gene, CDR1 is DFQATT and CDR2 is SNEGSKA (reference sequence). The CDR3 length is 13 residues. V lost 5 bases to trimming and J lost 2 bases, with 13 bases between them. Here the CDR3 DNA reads TGCAGTGCTCCGGTCGTGGGGGCCTACGAGCAGTACTTC. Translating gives CSAPVVGAYEQYF.

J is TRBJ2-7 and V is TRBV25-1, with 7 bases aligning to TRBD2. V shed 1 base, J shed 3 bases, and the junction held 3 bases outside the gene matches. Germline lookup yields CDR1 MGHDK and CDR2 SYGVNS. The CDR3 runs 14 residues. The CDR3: CASSEWDYLYEQYF. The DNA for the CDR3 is TGTGCCAGCAGTGAATGGGACTACCTCTACGAGCAGTACTTC.

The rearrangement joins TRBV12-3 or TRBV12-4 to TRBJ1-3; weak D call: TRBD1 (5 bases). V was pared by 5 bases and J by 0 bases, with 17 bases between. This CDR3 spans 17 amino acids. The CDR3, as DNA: TGTGCCAGCAGTCCACGGGGGAGGGCAATCTCTGGAAACACCATATATTTT. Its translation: CASSPRGRAISGNTIYF.

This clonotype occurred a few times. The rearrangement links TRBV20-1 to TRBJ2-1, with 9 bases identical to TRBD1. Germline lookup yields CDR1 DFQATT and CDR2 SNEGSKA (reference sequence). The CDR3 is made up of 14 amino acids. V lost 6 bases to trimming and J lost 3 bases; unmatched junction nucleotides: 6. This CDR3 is CSAPETGGYNEQFF. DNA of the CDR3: TGCAGTGCCCCCGAGACAGGGGGCTACAATGAGCAGTTCTTC.